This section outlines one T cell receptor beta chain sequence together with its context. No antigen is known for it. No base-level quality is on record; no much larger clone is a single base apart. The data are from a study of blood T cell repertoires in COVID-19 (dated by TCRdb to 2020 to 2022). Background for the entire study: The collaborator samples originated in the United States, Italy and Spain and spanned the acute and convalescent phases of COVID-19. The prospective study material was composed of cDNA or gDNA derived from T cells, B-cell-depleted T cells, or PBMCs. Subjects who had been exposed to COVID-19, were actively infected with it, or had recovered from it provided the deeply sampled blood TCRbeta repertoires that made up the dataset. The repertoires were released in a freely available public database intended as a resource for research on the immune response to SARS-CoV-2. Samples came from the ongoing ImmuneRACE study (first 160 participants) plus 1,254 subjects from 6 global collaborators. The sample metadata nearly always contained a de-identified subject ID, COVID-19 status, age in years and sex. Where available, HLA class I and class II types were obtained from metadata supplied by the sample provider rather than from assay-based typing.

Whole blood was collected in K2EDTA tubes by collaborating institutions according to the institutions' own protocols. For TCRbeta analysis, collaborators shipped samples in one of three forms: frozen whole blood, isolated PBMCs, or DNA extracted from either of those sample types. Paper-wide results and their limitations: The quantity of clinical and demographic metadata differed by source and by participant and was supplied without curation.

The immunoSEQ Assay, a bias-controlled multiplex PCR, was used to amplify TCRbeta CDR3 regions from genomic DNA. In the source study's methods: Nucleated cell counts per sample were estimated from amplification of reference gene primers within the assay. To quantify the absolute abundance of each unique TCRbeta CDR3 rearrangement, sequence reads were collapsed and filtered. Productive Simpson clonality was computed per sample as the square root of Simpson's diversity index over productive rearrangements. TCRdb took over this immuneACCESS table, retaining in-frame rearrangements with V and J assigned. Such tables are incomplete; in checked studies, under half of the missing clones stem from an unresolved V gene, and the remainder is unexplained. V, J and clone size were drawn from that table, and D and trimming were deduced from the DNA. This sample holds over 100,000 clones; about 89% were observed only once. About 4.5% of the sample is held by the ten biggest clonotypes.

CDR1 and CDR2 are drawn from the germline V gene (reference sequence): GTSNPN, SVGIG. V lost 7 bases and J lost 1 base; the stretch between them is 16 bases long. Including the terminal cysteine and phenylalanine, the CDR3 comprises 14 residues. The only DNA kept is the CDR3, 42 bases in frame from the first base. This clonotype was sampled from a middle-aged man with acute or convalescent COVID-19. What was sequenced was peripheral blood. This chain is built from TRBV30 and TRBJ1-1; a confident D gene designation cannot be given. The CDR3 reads CASSPDTSNTEAFF. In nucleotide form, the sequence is TGTGCCTCATCCCCTGACACCTCGAACACTGAAGCTTTCTTT.